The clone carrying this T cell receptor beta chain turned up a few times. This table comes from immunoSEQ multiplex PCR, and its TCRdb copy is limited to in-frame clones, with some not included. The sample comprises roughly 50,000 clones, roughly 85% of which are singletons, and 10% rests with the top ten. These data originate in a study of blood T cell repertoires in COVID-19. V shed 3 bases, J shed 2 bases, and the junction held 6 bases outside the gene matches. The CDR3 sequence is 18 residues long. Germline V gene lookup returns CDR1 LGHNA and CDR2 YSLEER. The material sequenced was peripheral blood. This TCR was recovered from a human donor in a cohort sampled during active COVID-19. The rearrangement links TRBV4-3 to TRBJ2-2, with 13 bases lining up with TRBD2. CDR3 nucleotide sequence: TGCGCCAGCAGCCAGGAGACTAGCGGGAGGATCAACACCGGGGAGCTGTTTTTT. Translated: CASSQETSGRINTGELFF.